Below, 5 T cell receptor beta chains from the same sample are listed, as sequenced in a study of T cell responses to AZD1222 COVID-19 vaccine (dated by TCRdb to the early 2020s). Libraries were built with the immunoSEQ multiplex PCR assay. The clones in this table, taken by TCRdb from immuneACCESS, are in-frame only. Not every clone is retained; where verified, under half of the shortfall comes from an unresolved V gene, and the cause of the rest is unknown. This sample lists 250,000 to 300,000 clones; around 93% were detected once. Approximately 0.52% of the sample rests with the top ten. Reading the label with the study, this specimen's time point is: about 28 days (+/-7) after the second vaccine dose. Specimen: peripheral blood, collected 28 days after the second AZD1222 dose. Receptors were obtained from an adult who received the AZD1222 COVID-19 vaccine.

The genes are TRBV29-1 and TRBJ1-4; TRBD1 agrees at 7 bases. This CDR3 has 16 residues. After removal of 0 bases from V and 4 bases from J, the junction contained 8 bases not matched to a gene. Germline V lookup: CDR1 SQVTM, CDR2 ANQGSEA. CDR3 in amino acids: CSVEDIRDSLNEKLFF. CDR3 in DNA: TGCAGCGTTGAAGATATCCGGGACAGCCTTAATGAAAAACTGTTTTTT.

The CDR3 loop is CASSLTGTTNEKLFF. CDR3 bases: TGCGCCAGCAGCTTAACAGGCACAACTAATGAAAAACTGTTTTTT. The V gene is TRBV4-1, the J gene TRBJ1-4; a weak D match, TRBD1 (5 bases). Germline V lookup: CDR1 MGHRA, CDR2 YSYEKL. The CDR3 spans 15 residues. V lost 5 bases to trimming and J lost 0 bases, with 10 bases between them.

This sequence joins TRBV4-2 and TRBJ1-6; no clear D gene. Trimming shortened V by 0 bases and J by 7 bases, and 7 bases separated the two germline ends. Per the germline V gene, CDR1 is LGHNA and CDR2 is YNFKEQ. This CDR3 contains 14 residues. The CDR3 DNA reads TGTGCCAGCAGCCAAGAAGCTAAAAATTCACCCCTCCACTTT. It is translated as CASSQEAKNSPLHF.

V usage is TRBV29-1 and J usage is TRBJ1-4; D is perhaps TRBD1 (5 bases). V was shortened by 7 bases and J by 8 bases, with 14 bases between the two germline ends. This CDR3 contains 12 residues. Germline V gene data show CDR1 as SQVTM and CDR2 as ANQGSEA. In nucleotides, the CDR3 is TGCAGCGCTGGGCAGGGAGGGGAAAAACTGTTTTTT. Protein: CSAGQGGEKLFF.

The chain joins TRBV2 to TRBJ1-2, with D possibly TRBD1 on 5 matching bases. Germline V lookup: CDR1 SNHLY, CDR2 FYNNEI. This CDR3 is built from 13 residues. V dropped 4 bases and J dropped 6 bases, with 12 bases sitting between them. This CDR3 is CASSVLGVDGYTF. The CDR3 DNA reads TGTGCCAGCAGTGTTTTAGGGGTGGATGGCTACACCTTC.